This TCR beta chain was observed in a study of blood T cell repertoires in COVID-19. Study summary: The origin of the acute and convalescent COVID-19 samples was the United States, Italy and Spain.

TCRdb's table, derived via immunoSEQ multiplex PCR, lists solely in-frame clones and lacks some. The sample includes about 100,000 clones, approximately 91% seen only once; the top ten take 5.1%. This clone occurred a few times. This clonotype was sampled from a human donor in a cohort sampled during active COVID-19. Sequencing used peripheral blood.

The CDR3 DNA follows: TGTGCCAGTAGTTGGGGATTTCGTAGGACAGGGGACTCACCCCTCCACTTT. It codes for CASSWGFRRTGDSPLHF. The chain combines TRBV19 with TRBJ1-6; TRBD1 agrees at 9 bases. This CDR3 region has 17 residues. Germline V gives CDR1 LNHDA, CDR2 SQIVND (reference sequence). The V segment lost 5 bases and the J segment 10 bases; nucleotides outside the gene matches: 15.